This T cell receptor beta chain is from a study of control samples from healthy donors and cancer patients (dated by TCRdb to 2019 to 2021). Deletion took 0 bases off V and 7 bases off J, with a span of 4 bases between the germline ends. The CDR3 contains 12 residues, cysteine and phenylalanine counted. This entry keeps only the CDR3 DNA: 36 bases, framed from base 1. CDR1 and CDR2 (SGDLS, YYNGEE) derive from the germline V gene. Turning to this clone: Its specific antigen is unknown. No base quality values were provided; no much bigger clone lies one nucleotide off.

Library construction relied on the immunoSEQ multiplex PCR assay. Entries here come from immuneACCESS through TCRdb and include only in-frame sequences with V and J called. Some clones fail to appear in such tables; in the studies checked, an unresolved V gene covers under half of the shortfall, and the cause of the remainder is unknown. The sample table records about 86,000 clones; roughly 91% of these occur just once. Less than 10% of the sample is held by the ten biggest clonotypes. Sequencing was performed on PBMCs. The rearranged segments are TRBV9 and TRBJ2-2, with the D gene not clear enough to name. The source is a woman aged 45 to 65 with colorectal cancer. The sequence in DNA is TGTGCCAGCAGCGTAGATGGCGGGGAGCTGTTTTTT. Protein translation: CASSVDGGELFF.